The 14 T cell receptor beta chains reported below all come from one sample, sequenced in a study of breast tumors, draining lymph nodes, adjacent tissues. Breast cancer patients provided tissue from their axillary draining lymph nodes. MiXCR, run by TCRdb on the multiplex PCR reads, gives a single entry per CDR3 protein. Of around 140,000 distinct CDR3 sequences detected, about 22% appear once; the ten largest clones hold around 2.7%. Sequencing used axillary lymph node tissue. The receptors come from a female donor with breast cancer. Some clones in this sample may be carry-over from other donors' samples.

This clonotype was picked up many times. This CDR3 is CASSPGQAYGYTF. In nucleotides, the CDR3 is TGTGCCAGCAGTCCTGGACAGGCTTATGGCTACACCTTC. The J gene is TRBJ1-2, the V gene TRBV14, with TRBD1 matching 7 bases. Trimming cost V 6 bases and J 5 bases; bases outside gene matches: 6. The CDR3 is made up of 13 amino acids. CDR1 is SGHDN, CDR2 FVKESK, per germline.

For this clonotype: With a much larger clone just one base away, this may be a read error. The chain carries TRBV6-4 and TRBJ2-1; the D gene is possibly TRBD2 (6 bases). CDR3 length: 15 amino acids. The V gene lost 0 bases and the J gene lost 9 bases, with 15 bases spanning the gap. The germline gives CDR1 MRHNA, CDR2 SNTAGT. The CDR3 protein is CASSDSGPGGSEQFF. The CDR3 DNA reads as TGTGCCAGCAGTGACTCTGGGCCCGGAGGGAGTGAGCAGTTCTTC.

In the case of this clonotype: One end of the junction does not line up with germline, which may come from a read error. This sequence joins TRBV6-6 and TRBJ2-7; 13 bases align to TRBD2. Germline CDR1 reads MNHNY; CDR2 reads SVGAGI (reference sequence). The CDR3 contains 14 residues. The CDR3 is CASSGTSGAYEQHF. As DNA, the CDR3 is TGTGCCAGCAGCGGGACTAGCGGGGCTTACGAGCAGCACTTC.

This clonotype was found many times. The chain couples TRBV6-1 to TRBJ1-3; maybe TRBD1 (5 bases). CDR3 size: 14 residues. V lost 2 bases and J 4 bases, leaving 9 bases between the germline ends. CDR1 is MNHNS, CDR2 SASEGT, per germline. CDR3 in amino acids: CASSERGFGNTIYF. In nucleotides, the CDR3 is TGTGCCAGCAGTGAAAGGGGTTTCGGAAACACCATATATTTT.

The sample holds many counts of this clonotype. The chain is built from TRBV11-3 and TRBJ2-7; perhaps TRBD1 as D (5 bases). Germline V gene lookup returns CDR1 SGHNT and CDR2 YENEEA. There are 15 residues in the CDR3. V was cut by 0 bases and J by 0 bases, with 9 bases left in between. CDR3 residues: CASSLEDTTSYEQYF. Here the CDR3 DNA reads TGTGCCAGCAGCTTAGAGGACACTACCTCCTACGAGCAGTACTTC.

This clonotype has ten or more counts. V usage is TRBV14 and J usage is TRBJ2-7, with 13 bases lining up with TRBD2. The CDR3 has 16 residues. V was clipped by 3 bases and J by 5 bases; unmatched bases: 7. Germline lookup yields CDR1 SGHDN and CDR2 FVKESK. The CDR3 is CASSHRPGTSGNEQYF. The CDR3 DNA follows: TGTGCCAGCAGCCATCGACCCGGGACTAGCGGGAACGAGCAGTACTTC.

This clonotype came up many times. The V gene is TRBV6-1, the J gene TRBJ1-5; D gene ambiguous. The V gene's germline CDR1 is MNHNS and CDR2 SASEGT. The CDR3 extends over 13 amino acids. V lost 7 bases, J lost 3 bases, and 10 bases lay in between. The chain's CDR3 is CASTRSNNQPQHF. In DNA, the CDR3 is TGTGCCAGCACTAGATCGAACAATCAGCCCCAGCATTTT.

On this clonotype: A read error may explain this, as a much larger clone is one base away. V gene TRBV7-9 combines with J gene TRBJ2-5; TRBD2 aligns across 9 bases. The junction had 13 bases not matched to a gene; V was cut back by 3 bases and J by 5 bases. This CDR3 is 17 amino acids long. CDR1 is SEHNR and CDR2 is FQNEAQ in the germline V gene (reference sequence). The CDR3 DNA reads as TGTGCCAGCAGCTTCAGAGTAGCTAGCGGGACCGGGGAGACCCAGTACTTC. As protein: CASSFRVASGTGETQYF.

This rearrangement joins TRBV10-3 to TRBJ2-1; D possibly uses TRBD1 or TRBD2 (5 bases each). This CDR3 is built from 12 residues. V lost 6 bases, J lost 6 bases, and 9 bases lay in between. Germline CDR1 and CDR2: ENHRY and SYGVKD. CDR3 nucleotide sequence: TGTGCCATCAGACTAGGGGCCAATGAGCAGTTCTTC. This sequence encodes CAIRLGANEQFF.

This clonotype has only a few counts. The gene calls are TRBV7-2 and TRBJ2-6; D is tentatively TRBD1 or TRBD2 (7 bases each). CDR1 is SGHTA and CDR2 is FQGNSA in the germline V gene. Between the trimmed V and J ends, which lost 0 bases and 1 base, there was a span of 19 bases. The length of the CDR3 is 20 residues. CDR3 in DNA: TGTGCCAGCAGCTTAGCCTCAGGGGGGGGTGGGTTTTCTGGGGCCAACGTCCTGACTTTC. Protein product: CASSLASGGGGFSGANVLTF. The full variable domain, completed using reference TRBV7-2 and TRBJ2-6, is GAGVSQSPSNKVTEKGKDVELRCDPISGHTALYWYRQSLGQGLEFLIYFQGNSAPDKSGLPSDRFSAERTGGSVSTLTIQRTQQEDSAVYLCASSLASGGGGFSGANVLTFGAGSRLTVL.

At least ten counts were recorded for this clonotype. The chain carries TRBV6-1 and TRBJ2-7; possible D gene TRBD1, 5 bases. The ends were cut back, 2 bases at V and 5 bases at J, with 19 bases in the middle. The CDR3 sequence is 16 residues long. Germline CDR1 reads MNHNS; CDR2 reads SASEGT. The CDR3 reads CASSEFGANPGNEQYF. The DNA of the CDR3 is TGTGCCAGCAGTGAATTTGGGGCGAACCCTGGAAACGAGCAGTACTTC.

The sample holds a few counts of this clonotype. The genes are TRBV5-6 and TRBJ1-2; D possibly corresponds to TRBD1 (5 bases). Deletions cut 1 base from V and 8 bases from J, with 21 bases between. Germline V gene sequence: CDR1 SGHDT, CDR2 YYEEEE. The CDR3 is 16 residues long. The chain's CDR3 is CASSLTGGHLLGGYTF. The DNA for the CDR3 is TGTGCCAGCAGCTTGACAGGAGGCCATCTCCTGGGGGGCTACACCTTC.

This clonotype occurred many times. The rearrangement links TRBV19 to TRBJ2-7, with 10 bases identical to TRBD2. The germline CDR1 and CDR2 sequences are LNHDA and SQIVND (reference sequence). The CDR3 contains 14 residues. Trimming removed 3 bases from V and 6 bases from J; junction bases left unmatched: 5. The CDR3 region is CASSILAGESEQYF. CDR3 nucleotide sequence: TGTGCCAGTAGTATTCTAGCGGGAGAGTCCGAGCAGTACTTC.

This clonotype was found many times. The genes are TRBV7-7 and TRBJ2-2, with TRBD2 matching 9 bases. The CDR3 has 13 amino acids. J was trimmed by 6 bases and V by 6 bases; bases with no gene match: 2. Germline V gene sequence: CDR1 SSHAT, CDR2 FNYEAQ (reference sequence). The CDR3, as DNA: TGTGCCAGCAGGGCGGGAGGGGCCGGGGAGCTGTTTTTT. Amino acids: CASRAGGAGELFF.